This TCR beta chain is drawn from a study of T cells in Graves' hyperthyroidism and ophthalmopathy. General observations from the study: Among clonotypes expanded in thyroid above 0.001, most were also found in blood.

Germline assignment: CDR1 LGHDT and CDR2 YNNKEL (reference sequence). This CDR3 has 16 residues. V was pared by 4 bases and J by 9 bases, with 8 bases of the junction left unmatched. Amplified TCR beta CDR3 regions came from RNA transcripts. The HTBI primer set served for first-round RT-PCR of the TCR CDR3. TCRdb called the multiplex PCR reads again in MiXCR, with one record for every CDR3 protein. The data show hundreds of thousands of distinct CDR3 sequences, about 19% seen once. To note about this clonotype: The target antigen is unknown.

Disease duration under 2 months; hyperthyroidism patients were aged 18 to 65. The PBMCs were taken from under 12 ml of fresh peripheral blood. This chain connects TRBV3-1 to TRBJ2-1, with 14 bases identical to TRBD2. The sample comprised blood. This receptor was identified in a woman in her forties or fifties with Graves' hyperthyroidism that later progressed to Graves' ophthalmopathy. CDR3 loop: CASSPAGTSGGGEQFF. The CDR3 DNA is TGTGCCAGCAGCCCAGCCGGGACTAGCGGGGGTGGTGAGCAGTTCTTC.